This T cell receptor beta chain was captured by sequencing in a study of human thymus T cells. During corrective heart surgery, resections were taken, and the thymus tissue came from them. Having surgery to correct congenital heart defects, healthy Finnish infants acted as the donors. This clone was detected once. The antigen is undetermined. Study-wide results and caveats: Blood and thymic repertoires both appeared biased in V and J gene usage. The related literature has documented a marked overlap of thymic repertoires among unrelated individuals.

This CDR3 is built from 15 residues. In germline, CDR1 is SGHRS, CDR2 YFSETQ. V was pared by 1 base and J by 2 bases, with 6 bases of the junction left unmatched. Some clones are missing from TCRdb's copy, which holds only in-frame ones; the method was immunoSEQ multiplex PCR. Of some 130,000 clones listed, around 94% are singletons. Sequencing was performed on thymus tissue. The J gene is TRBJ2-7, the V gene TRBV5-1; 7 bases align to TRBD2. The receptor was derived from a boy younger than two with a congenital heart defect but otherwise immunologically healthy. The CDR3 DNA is TGCGCCAGCAGCTTGTTTGCGGGGGTAGCCTACGAGCAGTACTTC. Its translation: CASSLFAGVAYEQYF.